Following are 25 T cell receptor beta chains from one sample sequenced in a study of radiation and T cells in renal cell carcinoma. Specified time point: blood 4 weeks post-SBRT, at nephrectomy. The treatment was: 15 Gy SBRT to primary tumor, nephrectomy 4 weeks later. Some clones are missing from TCRdb's copy, which holds only in-frame ones; the method was immunoSEQ multiplex PCR. The data contain approximately 86,000 clones, around 81% of them seen just once; the ten biggest clones take up around 9.4%. The material was blood, obtained from a patient whose treatment included radiotherapy and nephrectomy. The receptors come from a man in his fifties or sixties with renal cell carcinoma.

The chain recombines TRBV19 with TRBJ2-1; D perhaps matches TRBD1 (6 bases). The CDR3 extends over 15 amino acids. V lost 0 bases to trimming and J lost 5 bases, with 11 bases between them. Germline V gene sequence: CDR1 LNHDA, CDR2 SQIVND (reference sequence). The CDR3 DNA reads TGTGCCAGTAGTATAGAGGGGGCAGTCAACAATGAGCAGTTCTTC. Encoded protein: CASSIEGAVNNEQFF.

This rearrangement joins TRBV19 to TRBJ1-2; the D is unclear. Trimming removed 6 bases from V and 0 bases from J, with 17 bases in between. The CDR3 loop spans 16 amino acids. In germline, CDR1 is LNHDA, CDR2 SQIVND (reference sequence). DNA for the CDR3: TGTGCCAGTAGGAGACTCGGGAGGCCGGCTAACTATGGCTACACCTTC. Translating it yields CASRRLGRPANYGYTF.

This chain uses TRBV11-2 with TRBJ2-7; 9 nucleotides line up with TRBD2. The ends lost 0 bases at V and 5 bases at J; junction bases unmatched: 11. CDR3 length: 17 amino acids. CDR1 SGHAT and CDR2 FQNNGV come from the germline V gene. DNA of the CDR3: TGTGCCAGCAGCTTAGATGACCGGCTAGCGGGATCCAACGAGCAGTACTTC. Translating it yields CASSLDDRLAGSNEQYF.

In this sample, this clone is medium-sized. The chain links TRBV15 to TRBJ1-4; TRBD1 aligns across 7 bases. This CDR3 has 15 residues. CDR1 and CDR2 from the germline V gene are LNHNV and YYDKDF (reference sequence). The trim removed 2 bases at V and 7 bases at J, leaving 7 bases unmatched. CDR3: CATSRSRGEAEKLFF. The CDR3 DNA reads TGTGCCACCAGCAGAAGCAGGGGGGAGGCTGAAAAACTGTTTTTT. The full variable domain, rest sourced from reference TRBV15 and TRBJ1-4, is DAMVIQNPRYQVTQFGKPVTLSCSQTLNHNVMYWYQQKSSQAPKLLFHYYDKDFNNEADTPDNFQSRRPNTSFCFLDIRSPGLGDTAMYLCATSRSRGEAEKLFFGSGTQLSVL.

The chain couples TRBV18 to TRBJ1-3; no clear D. V lost 2 bases and J lost 0, with 8 bases in between. The CDR3 is 15 residues long. Germline V gene data show CDR1 as KGHSH and CDR2 as LQKENI. In DNA, the CDR3 is TGTGCCAGCTCACCAATTGCTCCCTCTGGAAACACCATATATTTT. Its translation: CASSPIAPSGNTIYF.

This chain uses TRBV4-3 with TRBJ2-3; no clear D. The CDR3 has 16 residues. V was trimmed by 2 bases and J by 2 bases, leaving 14 bases between them. Germline V gene data show CDR1 as LGHNA and CDR2 as YSLEER. This chain's CDR3 is CASSQPGPPYTDTQYF. DNA of the CDR3: TGCGCCAGCAGCCAACCCGGACCTCCGTACACAGATACGCAGTATTTT.

The sample holds a few counts of this clone. V is TRBV7-2 and J is TRBJ1-5; D not certain. V dropped 5 bases and J dropped 3 bases, with 11 bases sitting between them. In germline, CDR1 is SGHTA, CDR2 FQGNSA. There are 14 residues in the CDR3. Here the CDR3 reads CASSTAANNQPQHF. The CDR3 DNA reads as TGTGCCAGCAGCACCGCGGCAAACAATCAGCCCCAGCATTTT.

The genes are TRBV9 and TRBJ1-2; 7 nucleotides align to TRBD1. Looked up from germline, CDR1 is SGDLS and CDR2 is YYNGEE. This CDR3 is built from 13 residues. V gave up 4 bases and J gave up 3 bases; unmatched junction bases: 3. The CDR3 loop reads CASSRQGDYGYTF. The CDR3 DNA reads as TGTGCCAGCAGCCGACAGGGAGACTATGGCTACACCTTC.

The chain carries TRBV9 and TRBJ2-2; 10 positions match TRBD2. Germline CDR1 is SGDLS and CDR2 is YYNGEE. The CDR3 is 15 residues long. The V segment lost 5 bases and the J segment 2 bases; nucleotides outside the gene matches: 3. Here the CDR3 reads CASRRTSGNTGELFF. The CDR3 DNA reads TGTGCCAGCAGGAGGACTAGCGGCAACACCGGGGAGCTGTTTTTT.

CDR3 sequence (DNA): TGCGCCAGCAGCTTGGTACAGGGAATTGAGACCCAGTACTTC. It codes for CASSLVQGIETQYF. The chain has TRBV5-1 and TRBJ2-5; D is possibly TRBD1 (6 bases). The germline V and J ends were trimmed by 0 bases and 5 bases, with 11 bases remaining between them. Germline assignment: CDR1 SGHRS and CDR2 YFSETQ. The CDR3 totals 14 residues.

V gene TRBV9 combines with J gene TRBJ2-1, with 7 nucleotides matching TRBD1. CDR3 size: 16 residues. Trimming cost V 4 bases and J 9 bases; bases outside gene matches: 16. Germline CDR1 reads SGDLS; CDR2 reads YYNGEE. In DNA, the CDR3 is TGTGCCAGCAGCCCACAGTCGGGACAGACCTACGGTGAGCAGTTCTTC. This gives the protein CASSPQSGQTYGEQFF.

The V and J genes are TRBV10-3 and TRBJ2-2, with D uncertain. The CDR3 contains 13 residues. Germline-derived CDR1 and CDR2 are ENHRY and SYGVKD. The V end was cut by 3 bases, the J end by 6 bases, with 8 bases between. The chain's CDR3 is CAISDPRAGELFF. In nucleotides, the CDR3 is TGTGCCATCAGTGACCCTAGGGCCGGGGAGCTGTTTTTT.

The chain combines TRBV6-1 with TRBJ1-2; D is undetermined. The germline V gene encodes CDR1 MNHNS and CDR2 SASEGT. The CDR3 spans 15 residues. Trimming took off 4 bases at V and 1 base at J, with 13 bases between the two ends. DNA of the CDR3: TGTGCCAGCAGTGGAGGTTCAGCGGGTAACTATGGCTACACCTTC. This codes for CASSGGSAGNYGYTF.

The chain employs TRBV12-5 and TRBJ1-1; no firm D call. This CDR3 contains 13 residues. Germline lookup yields CDR1 LGHNT and CDR2 FRNRAP. The V end lost 3 bases, the J end lost 4 bases, and 9 bases lay between the germline ends. CDR3 protein: CASGFNPATEAFF. The CDR3 nucleotides read TGTGCTAGTGGTTTTAATCCGGCCACTGAAGCTTTCTTT.

The chain combines TRBV2 with TRBJ1-6; D ambiguous. Trimming cost V 3 bases and J 16 bases, with 10 bases left between them. The germline V gene has CDR1 SNHLY and CDR2 FYNNEI. There are 11 residues in the CDR3. The DNA for the CDR3 is TGTGCCAGCAGTGACTATTTAGAACTCCACTTT. Translation gives CASSDYLELHF. Filled out from reference TRBV2 and TRBJ1-6, the complete variable domain reads EPEVTQTPSHQVTQMGQEVILRCVPISNHLYFYWYRQILGQKVEFLVSFYNNEISEKSEIFDDQFSVERPDGSNFTLKIRSTKLEDSAMYFCASSDYLELHFGNGTRLTVT.

The chain has TRBV27 and TRBJ2-7, with TRBD2 identical over 10 bases. The CDR3 extends over 16 amino acids. Germline lookup yields CDR1 MNHEY and CDR2 SMNVEV (reference sequence). V lost 3 bases and J lost 1; bases outside the gene matches: 6. The CDR3: CASSLGPSGGSYEQYF. As DNA, the CDR3 is TGTGCCAGCAGTTTGGGGCCTAGCGGGGGTTCCTACGAGCAGTACTTC.

This chain connects TRBV6-6 to TRBJ1-3; D perhaps matches TRBD1 (6 bases). Trimming took 4 bases from V and 8 from J, leaving 9 bases between them. The germline CDR1 and CDR2 sequences are MNHNY and SVGAGI (reference sequence). This CDR3 spans 12 amino acids. The CDR3 protein is CASSSQGDTIYF. The CDR3 DNA reads as TGTGCCAGCAGTTCACAGGGTGACACCATATATTTT.

This chain connects TRBV19 to TRBJ2-1; TRBD1 agrees at 9 bases. Trimming cost V 2 bases and J 10 bases; bases outside gene matches: 3. Germline V gene sequence: CDR1 LNHDA, CDR2 SQIVND (reference sequence). This CDR3 is 13 amino acids long. CDR3 sequence (DNA): TGTGCCAGTAGTATAACAGGGGGCAGGGAGCAGTTCTTC. Translating it yields CASSITGGREQFF.

The chain is built from TRBV19 and TRBJ2-7; 9 nucleotides line up with TRBD2. Germline V gene sequence: CDR1 LNHDA, CDR2 SQIVND (reference sequence). There are 16 residues in the CDR3. V dropped 5 bases and J dropped 0; count of bases not matched to a gene: 8. The CDR3 region is CASSVLSGGSSYEQYF. CDR3 nucleotides: TGTGCCAGTAGTGTGTTAAGCGGGGGGAGCTCCTACGAGCAGTACTTC.

The CDR3 DNA is TGCGCCAGCAGCTTGACTGGCTCCTACGAGCAGTACTTC. Its protein is CASSLTGSYEQYF. The chain couples TRBV5-1 to TRBJ2-7; D not resolved. Deletions cut 1 base from V and 0 bases from J, with 5 bases between. Germline CDR1 SGHRS, CDR2 YFSETQ. This CDR3 is 13 amino acids long.

V usage is TRBV5-1 and J usage is TRBJ2-5; D is unresolved. Per germline, CDR1 SGHRS and CDR2 YFSETQ. The CDR3 runs 14 residues. V lost 5 bases, J lost 2 bases, and 13 bases lay in between. The CDR3 DNA is TGCGCCAGCAGTTCTACGACTGTACAAGAGACCCAGTACTTC. Amino acids: CASSSTTVQETQYF.

In regard to this clone: Germline is not matched at one junction end, which may reflect a read error. This chain links TRBV7-7 with TRBJ2-2, with 8 nucleotides matching TRBD2. The CDR3 is 17 residues long. In germline, CDR1 is SSHAT, CDR2 FNYEAQ (reference sequence). CDR3 loop: CASSLRSSGSRTGELFF. The CDR3 bases are TGTGCTAGCAGCTTACGATCGAGCGGGAGTCGCACCGGGGAGCTGTTTTTT. The full variable domain, rest sourced from reference TRBV7-7 and TRBJ2-2, is GAGVSQSPRYKVTKRGQDVTLRCDPISSHATLYWYQQALGQGPEFLTYFNYEAQPDKSGLPSDRFSAERPEGSISTLTIQRTEQRDSAMYRCASSLRSSGSRTGELFFGEGSRLTVL.

J is TRBJ2-1 and V is TRBV7-9, with 7 bases lining up with TRBD1. The V and J ends lost 5 bases and 2 bases, in that order; junction bases with no gene match: 9. The germline CDR1 and CDR2 sequences are SEHNR and FQNEAQ (reference sequence). This CDR3 has 16 amino acids. The CDR3 nucleotides are TGTGCCAGCAGCGCACAGGGGAAAGGGGCCTACAATGAGCAGTTCTTC. It encodes CASSAQGKGAYNEQFF.

The chain recombines TRBV4-1 with TRBJ2-3, with 8 nucleotides matching TRBD2. V shed 3 bases and J 4 bases; nucleotides not matched to a gene: 15. This CDR3 is 18 amino acids long. Looked up from germline, CDR1 is MGHRA and CDR2 is YSYEKL. The CDR3 coding sequence is TGCGCCAGCAGCCAGGGAGCCCCGCGGGGGGTTAAGGCAGATACGCAGTATTTT. The encoded protein is CASSQGAPRGVKADTQYF.

The V gene is TRBV2, the J gene TRBJ2-5, with 7 bases fitting TRBD2. The CDR3 covers 15 residues. Germline V gives CDR1 SNHLY, CDR2 FYNNEI. J gave up 0 bases and V 5 bases, and 6 bases lay outside the gene matches. In DNA form, the CDR3 reads TGTGCCAGCAGTTTTAACAGCGGGAACCAAGAGACCCAGTACTTC. Protein product: CASSFNSGNQETQYF.